Reported below is one TCR beta chain. The sample comes from a study of blood T cell repertoires in COVID-19. Study context: Sources were T cells, B-cell-depleted T cells, or PBMCs; the material itself was cDNA or gDNA.

Germline values: CDR1 SNHLY, CDR2 FYNNEI. The CDR3 totals 15 residues. Trimming took 5 bases from V and 0 from J, leaving 11 bases between them. As processed by the authors: Researchers report that nucleated cell counts were estimated from reference gene primer amplification. Generated by immunoSEQ multiplex PCR, the TCRdb table keeps only in-frame clones and is missing some. V, J and clone size are those of that table, while D and trimming were read from the DNA. The table records 100,000 to 120,000 clones, more than 80% of them present only once. Material for sequencing was peripheral blood. The chain uses TRBV2 and TRBJ1-5; tentative D call: TRBD1 (6 bases). This clonotype was sampled from a woman between 40 and 55 years old with acute or convalescent COVID-19. The CDR3 spells CASSSQGLSNQPQHF. CDR3 bases: TGTGCCAGCAGTTCACAGGGCCTTAGCAATCAGCCCCAGCATTTT.